These T cell receptor beta chains were read from a single sample in a study of blood T cell repertoires in COVID-19. Generated by immunoSEQ multiplex PCR, the TCRdb table keeps only in-frame clones and is missing some. The sample shows around 700,000 clones, around 89% of them seen only once. Sequencing input: peripheral blood. Receptors were obtained from a woman aged 18-35 years with acute or convalescent COVID-19. Both conserved end residues are part of each CDR3. D genes are given only for firm matches. Clone size, where shown, is once, few, many, or a class for clones that have expanded.

d_gene	len	j_gene	v_gene	abundance	CDR3aa	CDR3nt
TRBD1	14	TRBJ1-1	TRBV5-1	NA	CASSYGQGRTEAFF	TGCGCCAGCAGCTACGGACAGGGTAGAACTGAAGCTTTCTTT
TRBD1	15	TRBJ2-1	TRBV6-2/TRBV6-3	many	CASSLGQGDYNEQFF	TGTGCCAGCAGCTTGGGACAGGGGGACTACAATGAGCAGTTCTTC
NA	14	TRBJ1-5	TRBV19	NA	CASCAPVGNQPQHF	TGTGCCAGTTGCGCGCCGGTGGGCAATCAGCCCCAGCATTTT
NA	15	TRBJ1-2	TRBV14	NA	CASSPILGGGRGYTF	TGTGCCAGCAGCCCCATATTGGGCGGGGGTCGAGGCTACACCTTC
TRBD1	15	TRBJ1-1	TRBV5-4	NA	CASSSAGQGATEAFF	TGTGCCAGCAGCTCCGCGGGACAGGGGGCCACTGAAGCTTTCTTT
TRBD1	16	TRBJ1-1	TRBV7-9	NA	CASSSMGQGLNTEAFF	TGTGCCAGCAGCTCCATGGGACAGGGTCTGAACACTGAAGCTTTCTTT
NA	15	TRBJ1-2	TRBV4-1	NA	CASSFARADNYGYTF	TGCGCCAGCAGCTTTGCGAGGGCGGATAACTATGGCTACACCTTC
TRBD2	16	TRBJ2-1	TRBV9	NA	CASSDSGGPTYNEQFF	TGTGCCAGCAGCGATAGCGGGGGGCCTACTTACAATGAGCAGTTCTTC
TRBD1	16	TRBJ2-1	TRBV24-1	NA	CATSDNRDRPNNEQFF	TGTGCCACCAGTGATAACCGGGACAGGCCCAACAATGAGCAGTTCTTC
TRBD2	15	TRBJ2-1	TRBV30	NA	CAWSVQAGGYNEQFF	TGTGCCTGGAGTGTACAAGCGGGGGGCTACAATGAGCAGTTCTTC
NA	15	TRBJ1-2	TRBV19	once	CASSDRRGRGSGYTF	TGTGCCAGTAGCGACCGGAGAGGGCGCGGGTCTGGCTACACCTTC
NA	13	TRBJ1-2	TRBV9	NA	CASSSGQSYGYTF	TGTGCCAGCAGCTCCGGACAATCCTATGGCTACACCTTC
TRBD1	11	TRBJ1-2	TRBV28	NA	CASRTGYGYTF	TGTGCCAGCAGGACAGGGTATGGCTACACCTTC
TRBD1	16	TRBJ2-7	TRBV7-9	NA	CASSLAWGQGSYEQYF	TGTGCCAGCAGCTTAGCGTGGGGACAGGGGTCGTACGAGCAGTACTTC
TRBD2	18	TRBJ2-2	TRBV9	once	CASSVEAGGPLRTGELFF	TGTGCCAGCAGCGTAGAAGCGGGGGGGCCTTTGCGCACCGGGGAGCTGTTTTTT
NA	14	TRBJ2-7	TRBV5-1	NA	CASSLGTVFYEQYF	TGCGCCAGCAGCTTGGGGACAGTTTTCTACGAGCAGTACTTC
TRBD1	16	TRBJ2-7	TRBV7-2	NA	CASSLVLAGGVYEQYF	TGTGCCAGCAGCTTAGTCCTGGCAGGGGGTGTCTACGAGCAGTACTTC
NA	13	TRBJ1-5	TRBV9	NA	CASSPSDSQPQHF	TGTGCCAGCAGCCCATCGGATAGCCAGCCCCAGCATTTT
TRBD2	15	TRBJ2-1	TRBV3-1/TRBV3-2	NA	CASSPLAGGPNEQFF	TGTGCCAGCAGCCCCCTTGCGGGGGGGCCGAATGAGCAGTTCTTC
TRBD1	15	TRBJ2-1	TRBV6-5	NA	CASSYSGTGGGEQFF	TGTGCCAGCAGTTATTCCGGGACAGGGGGCGGCGAGCAGTTCTTC
TRBD2	14	TRBJ2-7	TRBV30	NA	CAWNLGSGDYEQYF	TGTGCCTGGAACCTTGGTAGCGGGGACTACGAGCAGTACTTC
TRBD1	14	TRBJ1-6	TRBV19	NA	CASRTGGIGSPLHF	TGTGCCAGTAGGACAGGGGGCATAGGTTCACCCCTCCACTTT
NA	13	TRBJ2-7	TRBV4-1	few	CASSQGPVYEQYF	TGCGCCAGCAGCCAAGGTCCAGTCTACGAGCAGTACTTC
NA	15	TRBJ2-7	TRBV20-1	few	CSASPRSGGSYEQYF	TGCAGTGCTAGTCCTAGGTCTGGTGGCTCCTACGAGCAGTACTTC
NA	14	TRBJ1-6	TRBV6-5	NA	CASTSTEYNSPLHF	TGTGCCAGCACTTCGACGGAGTATAATTCACCCCTCCACTTT
NA	12	TRBJ1-4	TRBV5-1	NA	CASSLGGEKLFF	TGCGCCAGCAGCTTAGGCGGTGAAAAACTGTTTTTT
NA	15	TRBJ2-7	TRBV4-1	NA	CASSRQSGGSYEQYF	TGCGCCAGCAGCCGCCAATCAGGAGGGTCCTACGAGCAGTACTTC
NA	13	TRBJ2-3	TRBV30	once	CAWSGEFTDTQYF	TGTGCCTGGAGCGGGGAGTTCACAGATACGCAGTATTTT
TRBD2	14	TRBJ2-5	TRBV5-1	NA	CASSFLAGQETQYF	TGCGCCAGCAGCTTCTTAGCGGGGCAAGAGACCCAGTACTTC
NA	15	TRBJ1-2	TRBV23-1	once	CASSQYSPRDYGYTF	TGCGCCAGCAGTCAATATAGTCCTCGGGACTATGGCTACACCTTC
NA	14	TRBJ1-1	TRBV11-2	once	CASSLEYRNTEAFF	TGTGCCAGCAGCTTAGAATACAGGAACACTGAAGCTTTCTTT
NA	13	TRBJ1-1	TRBV5-6	NA	CASSGVSGTEAFF	TGTGCCAGCAGCGGAGTAAGCGGTACTGAAGCTTTCTTT
TRBD1	13	TRBJ1-5	TRBV19	NA	CASSGTGDQPQHF	TGTGCCAGTAGTGGGACAGGGGACCAGCCCCAGCATTTT
TRBD1	17	TRBJ1-4	TRBV7-6	NA	CASSLAIRTGVGEKLFF	TGTGCCAGCAGCTTAGCAATTAGAACAGGGGTGGGTGAAAAACTGTTTTTT
NA	13	TRBJ1-2	TRBV3-1/TRBV3-2	NA	CASSQFGEYGYTF	TGTGCCAGCAGCCAATTCGGGGAGTATGGCTACACCTTC
NA	15	TRBJ1-1	TRBV7-5	NA	CARSLNRTPNTEAFF	TGTGCCAGAAGCTTAAATCGGACACCAAACACTGAAGCTTTCTTT
NA	11	TRBJ2-1	TRBV20-1	NA	CSAPRYNEQFF	TGCAGTGCTCCCCGGTACAATGAGCAGTTCTTC
NA	16	TRBJ1-2	TRBV5-4	NA	CASSLVGRVAVYGYTF	TGTGCCAGCAGCTTGGTGGGCAGGGTGGCGGTCTATGGCTACACCTTC
NA	17	TRBJ1-3	TRBV4-3	NA	CASSSRGNRLSGNTIYF	TGCGCCAGCAGCTCAAGAGGGAACAGACTCTCTGGAAACACCATATATTTT
NA	17	TRBJ1-2	TRBV7-9	NA	CAIESGDTGWLGYGYTF	TGTGCCATCGAGTCTGGGGACACAGGGTGGTTGGGCTATGGCTACACCTTC
TRBD1	14	TRBJ1-5	TRBV19	NA	CASSSNRGGQPQHF	TGTGCCAGTAGTAGTAACAGGGGGGGACAGCCCCAGCATTTT
NA	17	TRBJ2-7	TRBV27	once	CASSSYASRQTSYEQYF	TGTGCCAGCAGTTCCTATGCTAGTAGGCAGACTAGCTACGAGCAGTACTTC
TRBD1	13	TRBJ1-4	TRBV6-5	NA	CASSRQGYEKLFF	TGTGCCAGCAGCCGACAGGGTTATGAAAAACTGTTTTTT
NA	13	TRBJ1-1	TRBV18	NA	CASSPAENTEAFF	TGTGCCAGCTCACCAGCAGAGAACACTGAAGCTTTCTTT
TRBD1	18	TRBJ1-2	TRBV7-9	once	CASSPRPGQFPGIHGYTF	TGTGCCAGCAGCCCAAGGCCGGGACAGTTCCCTGGTATTCATGGCTACACCTTC
TRBD1	15	TRBJ1-2	TRBV5-6	few	CASSLYDRVGYGYTF	TGTGCCAGCAGCTTGTATGACAGGGTGGGCTATGGCTACACCTTC
NA	15	TRBJ1-3	TRBV7-2	NA	CASRQEGLGGNTIYF	TGTGCCAGCAGACAAGAGGGATTAGGGGGAAACACCATATATTTT
NA	13	TRBJ1-1	TRBV24-1	few	CATQNRANTEAFF	TGTGCCACCCAAAACAGGGCGAACACTGAAGCTTTCTTT
TRBD1	15	TRBJ2-7	TRBV7-9	NA	CASSLDGTGAYEQYF	TGTGCCAGCAGCTTAGATGGGACAGGAGCTTACGAGCAGTACTTC
NA	15	TRBJ2-3	TRBV7-2	NA	CASSLESLSTDTQYF	TGTGCCAGCAGCTTAGAAAGCCTGAGCACAGATACGCAGTATTTT
NA	16	TRBJ1-3	TRBV30	NA	CAWMSPFGGGKDTIYF	TGTGCCTGGATGTCTCCGTTCGGCGGGGGAAAAGACACCATATATTTT
NA	14	TRBJ2-1	TRBV19	NA	CASSILGANNEQFF	TGTGCCAGTAGTATTTTGGGCGCCAACAATGAGCAGTTCTTC
NA	12	TRBJ2-7	TRBV27	NA	CASGPSFHEQYF	TGTGCCAGCGGGCCCTCCTTCCACGAGCAGTACTTC